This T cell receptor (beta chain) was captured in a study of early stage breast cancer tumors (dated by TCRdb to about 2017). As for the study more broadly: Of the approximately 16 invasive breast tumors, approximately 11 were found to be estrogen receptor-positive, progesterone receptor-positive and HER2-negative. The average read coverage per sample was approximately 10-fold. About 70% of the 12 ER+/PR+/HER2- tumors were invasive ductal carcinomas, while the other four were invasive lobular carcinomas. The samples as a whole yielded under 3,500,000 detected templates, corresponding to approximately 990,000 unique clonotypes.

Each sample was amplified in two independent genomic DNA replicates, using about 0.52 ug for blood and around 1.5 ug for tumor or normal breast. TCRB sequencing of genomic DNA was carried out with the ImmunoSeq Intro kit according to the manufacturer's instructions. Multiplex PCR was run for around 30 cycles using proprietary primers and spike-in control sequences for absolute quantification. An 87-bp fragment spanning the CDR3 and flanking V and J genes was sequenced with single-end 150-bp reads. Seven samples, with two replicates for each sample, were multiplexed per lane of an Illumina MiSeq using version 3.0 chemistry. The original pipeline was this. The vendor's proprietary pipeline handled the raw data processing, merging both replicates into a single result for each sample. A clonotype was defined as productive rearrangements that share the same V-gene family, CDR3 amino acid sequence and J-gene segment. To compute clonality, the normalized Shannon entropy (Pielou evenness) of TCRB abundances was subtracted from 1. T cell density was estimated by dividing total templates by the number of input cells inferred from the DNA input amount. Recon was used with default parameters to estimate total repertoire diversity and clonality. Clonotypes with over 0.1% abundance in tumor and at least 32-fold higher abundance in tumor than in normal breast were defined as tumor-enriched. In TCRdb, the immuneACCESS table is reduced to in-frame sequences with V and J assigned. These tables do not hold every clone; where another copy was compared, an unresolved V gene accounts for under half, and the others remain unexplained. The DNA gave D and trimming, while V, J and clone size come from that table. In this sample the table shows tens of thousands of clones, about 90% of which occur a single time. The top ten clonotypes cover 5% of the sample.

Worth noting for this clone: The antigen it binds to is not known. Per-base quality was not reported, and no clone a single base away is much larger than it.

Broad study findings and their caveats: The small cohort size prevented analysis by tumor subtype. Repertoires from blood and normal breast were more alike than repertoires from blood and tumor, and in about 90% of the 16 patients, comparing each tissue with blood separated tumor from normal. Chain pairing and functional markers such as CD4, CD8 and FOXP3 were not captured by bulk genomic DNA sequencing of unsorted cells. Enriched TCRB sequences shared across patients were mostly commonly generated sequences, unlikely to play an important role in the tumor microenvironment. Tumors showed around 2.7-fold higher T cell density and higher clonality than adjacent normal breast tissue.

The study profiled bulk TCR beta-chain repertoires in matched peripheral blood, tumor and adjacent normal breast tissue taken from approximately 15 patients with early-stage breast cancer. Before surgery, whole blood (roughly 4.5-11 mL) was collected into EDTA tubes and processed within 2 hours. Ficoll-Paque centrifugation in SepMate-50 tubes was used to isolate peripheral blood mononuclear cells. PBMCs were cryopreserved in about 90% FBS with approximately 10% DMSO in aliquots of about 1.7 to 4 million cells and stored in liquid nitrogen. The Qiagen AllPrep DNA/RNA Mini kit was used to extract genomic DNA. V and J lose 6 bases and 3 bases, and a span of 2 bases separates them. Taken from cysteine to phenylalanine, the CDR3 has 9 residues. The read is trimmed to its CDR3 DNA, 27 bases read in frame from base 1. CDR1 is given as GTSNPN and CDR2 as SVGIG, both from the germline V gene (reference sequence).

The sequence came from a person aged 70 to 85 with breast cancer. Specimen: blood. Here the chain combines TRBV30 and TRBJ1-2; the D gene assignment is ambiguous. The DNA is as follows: TGTGCCTGCGACTATGGCTACACCTTC. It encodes CACDYGYTF.